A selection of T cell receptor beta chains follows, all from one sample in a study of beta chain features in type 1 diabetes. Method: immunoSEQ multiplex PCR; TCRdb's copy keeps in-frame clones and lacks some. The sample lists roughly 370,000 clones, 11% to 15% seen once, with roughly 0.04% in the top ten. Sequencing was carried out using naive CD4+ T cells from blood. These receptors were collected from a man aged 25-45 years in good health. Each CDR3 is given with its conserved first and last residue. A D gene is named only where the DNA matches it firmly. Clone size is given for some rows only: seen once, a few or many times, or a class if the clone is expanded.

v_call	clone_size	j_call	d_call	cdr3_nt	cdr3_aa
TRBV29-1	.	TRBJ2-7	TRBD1	TGCAGCGTTGAAGGTGGACAGGGGGCCCCCTACGAGCAGTACTTC	CSVEGGQGAPYEQYF
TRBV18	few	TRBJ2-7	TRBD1	TGTGCCAGCTCACCATTCCCAGGGGGAGACTACGAGCAGTACTTC	CASSPFPGGDYEQYF
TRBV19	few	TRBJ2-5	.	TGTGCCACCTCTGGCACCACACGAGAGACCCAGTACTTC	CATSGTTRETQYF
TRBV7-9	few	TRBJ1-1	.	TGTGCCAGCAGCCTAGAGGGGTTGACTGAAGCTTTCTTT	CASSLEGLTEAFF
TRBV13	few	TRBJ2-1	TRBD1	TGTGCCAGCAGCCCGACAGGGTCCAATGAGCAGTTCTTC	CASSPTGSNEQFF
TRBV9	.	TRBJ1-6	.	TGTGCCAGCAGCGTAGGTCAGCAGATTGATTCACCCCTCCACTTT	CASSVGQQIDSPLHF
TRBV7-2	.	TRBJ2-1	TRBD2	TGTGCCAGCAGCGCCGGCCTAGCGGGGGGTAATGAGCAGTTCTTC	CASSAGLAGGNEQFF
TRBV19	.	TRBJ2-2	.	TGTGCCAGCACCCACTCAACAGGGTCCACCGGGGAGCTGTTTTTT	CASTHSTGSTGELFF
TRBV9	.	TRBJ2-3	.	TGTGCCAGCAGCTTGCGGGCGTCAGATACGCAGTATTTT	CASSLRASDTQYF
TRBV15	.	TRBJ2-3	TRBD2	TGTGCCACCAATCCGGGACTAGCGACCTCAGATACGCAGTATTTT	CATNPGLATSDTQYF
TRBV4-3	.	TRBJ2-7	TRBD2	TGCGCCAGCAGCCAAGGCCGGGGGGGCAACTACGAGCAGTACTTC	CASSQGRGGNYEQYF
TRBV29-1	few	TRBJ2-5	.	TGCAGCGTTGAACCTCGGCCCCTGGAGACCCAGTACTTC	CSVEPRPLETQYF
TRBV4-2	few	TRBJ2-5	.	TGTGCCAGCAGCCAAGGTTCTTCAGGGGTGGGTGAGACCCAGTACTTC	CASSQGSSGVGETQYF
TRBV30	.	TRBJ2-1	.	TGTGCCTGGGCCCGACTCGAGAATGAGCAGTTCTTC	CAWARLENEQFF
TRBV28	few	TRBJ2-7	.	TGTGCCAGCAGTTTGGGGTACGAGCAGTACTTC	CASSLGYEQYF
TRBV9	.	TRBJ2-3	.	TGTGCCAGCAGCGTCTTGGGCGCGAGAACCACAGATACGCAGTATTTT	CASSVLGARTTDTQYF
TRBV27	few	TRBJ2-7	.	TGTGCCAGCAGTAGGCTCGGGATCCGCAGGGACCTAACCTACGAGCAGTACTTC	CASSRLGIRRDLTYEQYF
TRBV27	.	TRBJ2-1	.	TGTGCCAGCAGTCCGGGACCGCCTTGGAATGAGCAGTTCTTC	CASSPGPPWNEQFF
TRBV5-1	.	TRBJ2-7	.	TGCGCCAGCAGCTTGGGGGGGCAGCCCCCTAACGAGCAGTACTTC	CASSLGGQPPNEQYF
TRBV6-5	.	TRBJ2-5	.	TGTGCCAGCAGTTTAGCTCTATGGCGGGAGACCCAGTACTTC	CASSLALWRETQYF
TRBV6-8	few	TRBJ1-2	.	TGTGCCTCCCTAGGCGGATTTGACCGAGATCCCTATGGCTACACCTTC	CASLGGFDRDPYGYTF
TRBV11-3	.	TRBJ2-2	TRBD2	TGTGCCAGCAGCCGGACTAGCCCTGCCGGGGAGCTGTTTTTT	CASSRTSPAGELFF
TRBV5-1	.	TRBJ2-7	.	TGCGCCAGCAGCTTGGCCGGTGGAGGCTCCTACGAGCAGTACTTC	CASSLAGGGSYEQYF
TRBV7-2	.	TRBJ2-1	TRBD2	TGTGCCAGCAGGGTGGGACTAGCGGGAGGACAATCCTACAATGAGCAGTTCTTC	CASRVGLAGGQSYNEQFF
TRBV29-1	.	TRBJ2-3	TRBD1	TGCAGCGTTGAAGGGAGACAGGGAATGAGCACAGATACGCAGTATTTT	CSVEGRQGMSTDTQYF
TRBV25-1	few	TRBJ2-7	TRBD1	TGTGCCAGCAGCCCACAGGGGTCCTACGAGCAGTACTTC	CASSPQGSYEQYF
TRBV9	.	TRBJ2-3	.	TGTGCCAGCAGCGTGTCACCGGGTGATACGCAGTATTTT	CASSVSPGDTQYF